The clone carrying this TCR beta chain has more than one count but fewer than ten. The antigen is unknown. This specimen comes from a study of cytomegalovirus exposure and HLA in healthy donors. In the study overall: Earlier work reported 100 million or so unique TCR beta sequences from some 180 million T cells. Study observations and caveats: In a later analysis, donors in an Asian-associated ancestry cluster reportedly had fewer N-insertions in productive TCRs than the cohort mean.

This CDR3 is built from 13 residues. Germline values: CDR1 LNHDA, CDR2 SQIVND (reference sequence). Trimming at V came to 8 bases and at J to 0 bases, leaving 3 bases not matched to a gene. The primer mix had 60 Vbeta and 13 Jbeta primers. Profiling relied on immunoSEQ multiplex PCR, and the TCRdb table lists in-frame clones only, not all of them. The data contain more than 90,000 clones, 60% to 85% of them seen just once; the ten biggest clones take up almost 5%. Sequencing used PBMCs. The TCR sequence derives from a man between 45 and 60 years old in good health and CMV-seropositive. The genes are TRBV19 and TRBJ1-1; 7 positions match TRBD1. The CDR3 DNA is TGTGCCAGTGAGGGGGCCGTGAACACTGAAGCTTTCTTT. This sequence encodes CASEGAVNTEAFF.